These 26 T cell receptor beta chains share one sample of origin, sequenced in a study of T cell responses to AZD1222 COVID-19 vaccine. TCRdb's table, derived via immunoSEQ multiplex PCR, lists solely in-frame clones and lacks some. The data hold approximately 150,000 clones, with about 86% observed a single time. Source: peripheral blood, taken 28 days after the second AZD1222 dose. The receptors were sampled from an adult who received the AZD1222 COVID-19 vaccine.

This chain joins TRBV5-1 and TRBJ1-1; no clear D. CDR1 and CDR2 from the germline V gene are SGHRS and YFSETQ. The CDR3 contains 15 residues. V was clipped by 3 bases and J by 2 bases, with 14 bases between them. The CDR3 protein is CASSSYLGVNTEAFF. The CDR3 bases are TGCGCCAGCAGCTCTTATCTGGGTGTCAACACTGAAGCTTTCTTT.

The chain has TRBV6-5 and TRBJ1-2; TRBD1 might be the D (6 bases). V was pared by 7 bases and J by 3 bases, with 15 bases between. Germline-derived CDR1 and CDR2 are MNHEY and SVGAGI. The CDR3 length is 14 residues. The CDR3 region has the DNA TGTGCCAGCAACCCGGCCGGGGGCTACTATGGCTACACCTTC. Translated, it gives CASNPAGGYYGYTF.

The chain couples TRBV7-9 to TRBJ1-4; 7 bases line up with TRBD1. Germline assignment: CDR1 SEHNR and CDR2 FQNEAQ (reference sequence). V lost 5 bases and J lost 4; bases outside the gene matches: 7. The CDR3 is 15 residues long. As DNA, the CDR3 is TGTGCCAGCAGCCCGGAACAGGGGAATAATGAAAAACTGTTTTTT. Translated, it gives CASSPEQGNNEKLFF.

This sequence joins TRBV30 and TRBJ2-7; 8 nucleotides align to TRBD1. Germline V gives CDR1 GTSNPN, CDR2 SVGIG (reference sequence). J was trimmed by 2 bases and V by 3 bases; bases with no gene match: 9. The CDR3 contains 15 residues. The CDR3 region has the DNA TGTGCCTGGAGCGTCGGGTTGACAGGGGCCTACGAGCAGTACTTC. It specifies CAWSVGLTGAYEQYF. Supplemented by reference TRBV30 and TRBJ2-7, the full variable domain reads SQTIHQWPATLVQPVGSPLSLECTVEGTSNPNLYWYRQAAGRGLQLLFYSVGIGQISSEVPQNLSASRPQDRQFILSSKKLLLSDSGFYLCAWSVGLTGAYEQYFGPGTRLTVT.

The chain joins TRBV5-1 to TRBJ1-1; no clear D gene. CDR3 length equals 12 residues. Trimming pared 3 bases from V and 11 bases from J, leaving 14 bases between. Looked up from germline, CDR1 is SGHRS and CDR2 is YFSETQ. The CDR3 bases are TGCGCCAGCAGCTGGGAGGCAGTCCAGGCTTTCTTT. Its protein product is CASSWEAVQAFF.

This clone has only a few counts. The chain combines TRBV20-1 with TRBJ2-7; 11 nucleotides match TRBD2. The V gene end was trimmed by 3 bases and the J gene end by 5 bases; junction bases not matched to a gene: 3. This CDR3 is 13 amino acids long. Germline V CDR1 and CDR2: DFQATT, SNEGSKA (reference sequence). CDR3 sequence reads: CSASLAGGDEQYF. CDR3 sequence (DNA): TGCAGTGCTAGTCTAGCGGGAGGAGACGAGCAGTACTTC.

This clone showed up just a few times. V usage is TRBV2 and J usage is TRBJ2-7; TRBD1 matches 8 bases. Trimming cost V 3 bases and J 6 bases; bases outside gene matches: 1. The germline CDR1 and CDR2 sequences are SNHLY and FYNNEI. The CDR3 extends over 12 amino acids. The CDR3 sequence: CASSDRGREQYF. The DNA for the CDR3 is TGTGCCAGCAGTGACAGGGGGCGCGAGCAGTACTTC.

This chain joins TRBV30 and TRBJ1-5, with 11 bases aligning to TRBD1. This CDR3 spans 15 amino acids. V was pared by 0 bases and J by 2 bases, with 0 bases of the junction left unmatched. Germline V lookup: CDR1 GTSNPN, CDR2 SVGIG (reference sequence). CDR3 loop: CAWSVGQGGNQPQHF. DNA of the CDR3: TGTGCCTGGAGTGTGGGACAGGGGGGCAATCAGCCCCAGCATTTT. Full variable domain (remainder filled in from reference TRBV30 and TRBJ1-5): SQTIHQWPATLVQPVGSPLSLECTVEGTSNPNLYWYRQAAGRGLQLLFYSVGIGQISSEVPQNLSASRPQDRQFILSSKKLLLSDSGFYLCAWSVGQGGNQPQHFGDGTRLSIL.

The chain joins TRBV28 to TRBJ1-1; 8 positions agree with TRBD1. CDR1 MDHEN and CDR2 SYDVKM come from the germline V gene. CDR3 length: 15 amino acids. With 2 bases clipped from V and 5 bases from J, the junction kept 7 bases outside the gene matches. This CDR3 is CASSLTGQVMTEAFF. CDR3 bases: TGTGCCAGCAGTTTAACGGGACAGGTAATGACTGAAGCTTTCTTT.

The chain couples TRBV18 to TRBJ2-7, with 10 bases that match TRBD1. Looked up from germline, CDR1 is KGHSH and CDR2 is LQKENI. The CDR3 loop spans 17 amino acids. V dropped 5 bases and J dropped 0; count of bases not matched to a gene: 10. CDR3 nucleotides: TGTGCCAGCTCATCTCTAAGACAGGGGGCTAGCTCCTACGAGCAGTACTTC. Its protein is CASSSLRQGASSYEQYF. Full variable domain (missing parts from reference TRBV18 and TRBJ2-7): NAGVMQNPRHLVRRRGQEARLRCSPMKGHSHVYWYRQLPEEGLKFMVYLQKENIIDESGMPKERFSAEFPKEGPSILRIQQVVRGDSAAYFCASSSLRQGASSYEQYFGPGTRLTVT.

The J gene is TRBJ2-5, the V gene TRBV6-1, with TRBD2 matching 9 bases. CDR3 length: 18 residues. The V gene end was trimmed by 3 bases and the J gene end by 5 bases; junction bases not matched to a gene: 16. Per the germline V gene, CDR1 is MNHNS and CDR2 is SASEGT. The CDR3 DNA follows: TGTGCCAGCAGTGAGGTCTTAGCGGGAGTGAGCTGGTGGGAGACCCAGTACTTC. Protein product: CASSEVLAGVSWWETQYF.

This rearrangement joins TRBV3-1 (or the pseudogene TRBV3-2) to TRBJ2-3, with 10 positions matching TRBD2. The ends lost 6 bases at V and 7 bases at J; junction bases unmatched: 7. Germline V gene data show CDR1 as LGHDT and CDR2 as YNNKEL (reference sequence). The CDR3 consists of 14 residues. For the CDR3, the DNA is TGTGCCAGCAGAAGAGCGGGGGGGAGGAATACGCAGTATTTT. Protein product: CASRRAGGRNTQYF.

The chain recombines TRBV2 with TRBJ1-2, with D possibly TRBD1 on 6 matching bases. The V gene's germline CDR1 is SNHLY and CDR2 FYNNEI. The CDR3 has 15 residues. Trimming stripped 6 bases from V and 4 bases from J, with 18 bases between. The CDR3 region has the DNA TGTGCCAGCAGCCTACAGGGTACCCCTGGCTATGGCTACACCTTC. Its protein product is CASSLQGTPGYGYTF.

This sequence joins TRBV10-3 and TRBJ1-5; D is unresolved. The CDR3 contains 16 residues. Germline CDR1 reads ENHRY; CDR2 reads SYGVKD. The germline V and J ends were trimmed by 0 bases and 0 bases, with 9 bases remaining between them. The CDR3 is CAISESATGSNQPQHF. In nucleotides, the CDR3 is TGTGCCATCAGTGAGTCGGCAACGGGTAGCAATCAGCCCCAGCATTTT.

The count of this clone is one. The chain is built from TRBV5-4 and TRBJ1-1; D may be TRBD1 (5 bases). This CDR3 is 16 amino acids long. Germline CDR1 and CDR2: SGHNT and YYREEE (reference sequence). Trimming stripped 5 bases from V and 2 bases from J, with 19 bases between. CDR3 sequence reads: CASRPISGADNTEAFF. The CDR3 DNA reads as TGTGCCAGCAGACCTATAAGCGGGGCGGACAACACTGAAGCTTTCTTT.

This clone was observed a few times. The V gene is TRBV6-5, the J gene TRBJ1-1; no reliable D call. The CDR3 is 15 residues long. Germline assignment: CDR1 MNHEY and CDR2 SVGAGI. V was shortened by 5 bases and J by 1 base, with 14 bases between the two germline ends. The CDR3: CASSQSWGGNTEAFF. CDR3 nucleotides: TGTGCCAGCAGTCAAAGTTGGGGAGGGAACACTGAAGCTTTCTTT.

This clone appeared a single time. The chain recombines TRBV21-1 with TRBJ1-1. TRBV21-1 is given as a pseudogene. This CDR3 spans 14 amino acids. CDR3 DNA: TGTGCCAGCAGCACCCCCCCCCTCAACACTGAAGCTTTCTTT. Translation: CASSTPPLNTEAFF.

The chain couples TRBV27 to TRBJ2-7, with TRBD2 matching 15 bases. CDR1 MNHEY and CDR2 SMNVEV come from the germline V gene (reference sequence). V was clipped by 6 bases and J by 7 bases; unmatched bases: 4. The length of the CDR3 is 14 residues. The CDR3 here is CASSPGTSGGEQYF. The CDR3 DNA follows: TGTGCCAGCAGCCCAGGGACTAGCGGGGGGGAGCAGTACTTC.

The rearrangement uses TRBV19 and TRBJ1-1; D unresolved. The V gene lost 1 base and the J gene lost 1 base, with 4 bases spanning the gap. The CDR3 extends over 13 amino acids. In germline, CDR1 is LNHDA, CDR2 SQIVND (reference sequence). CDR3 bases: TGTGCCAGTAGTATAGGCCAGAACACTGAAGCTTTCTTT. Encoded protein: CASSIGQNTEAFF.

This chain links TRBV9 with TRBJ2-7; TRBD1 might be the D (7 bases). In germline, CDR1 is SGDLS, CDR2 YYNGEE. Trimming shortened V by 0 bases and J by 0 bases, and 13 bases separated the two germline ends. The CDR3 has 16 residues. CDR3 sequence reads: CASSVGRGRFSYEQYF. In nucleotides, the CDR3 is TGTGCCAGCAGCGTAGGGAGGGGGCGCTTCTCCTACGAGCAGTACTTC.

The chain is built from TRBV6-5 and TRBJ2-1; no firm D call. V lost 5 bases and J 9 bases, leaving 11 bases between the germline ends. The CDR3 consists of 12 residues. Germline V gene sequence: CDR1 MNHEY, CDR2 SVGAGI. The CDR3: CASSTDWGEQFF. CDR3 sequence (DNA): TGTGCCAGCAGTACAGACTGGGGTGAGCAGTTCTTC.

The rearrangement uses TRBV7-9 and TRBJ1-5; 10 positions match TRBD1. Trimming at V came to 4 bases and at J to 2 bases, leaving 2 bases not matched to a gene. The CDR3 spans 15 residues. Germline CDR1 reads SEHNR; CDR2 reads FQNEAQ (reference sequence). The CDR3 sequence: CASSYGQGGNQPQHF. The CDR3 coding sequence is TGTGCCAGCAGCTACGGACAGGGGGGCAATCAGCCCCAGCATTTT.

The genes are TRBV2 and TRBJ2-7; a possible D gene is TRBD1 (6 bases). Germline-derived CDR1 and CDR2 are SNHLY and FYNNEI. Trimming removed 6 bases from V and 1 base from J, with 16 bases in between. The CDR3 contains 15 residues. CDR3 loop: CASREPGHSSYEQYF. The DNA for the CDR3 is TGTGCCAGCAGGGAACCGGGACACTCATCCTACGAGCAGTACTTC.

This chain links TRBV5-6 with TRBJ1-6; TRBD1 matches 7 bases. Trimming at V came to 3 bases and at J to 16 bases, leaving 10 bases not matched to a gene. The CDR3 totals 13 residues. The germline V gene has CDR1 SGHDT and CDR2 YYEEEE. The CDR3 region has the DNA TGTGCCAGCAGCTCCCTGGGACAGCTTTTTCTCCACTTT. It is translated as CASSSLGQLFLHF.

The rearrangement joins TRBV27 to TRBJ1-2; no reliable D call. The CDR3 spans 12 residues. CDR1 is MNHEY and CDR2 is SMNVEV in the germline V gene (reference sequence). Trimming pared 6 bases from V and 5 bases from J, leaving 10 bases between. This CDR3 reads CASRPGGYGYTF. CDR3 DNA sequence: TGTGCCAGCAGGCCCGGAGGGTATGGCTACACCTTC.

This clone was recorded a few times. This chain uses TRBV14 with TRBJ1-6; D is uncertain. Germline assignment: CDR1 SGHDN and CDR2 FVKESK. V was shortened by 1 base and J by 9 bases, with 10 bases between the two germline ends. This CDR3 has 14 residues. The DNA for the CDR3 is TGTGCCAGCAGCCAAGGCACGGCCATTTCACCCCTCCACTTT. This encodes CASSQGTAISPLHF. The full variable domain, in which reference TRBV14 and TRBJ1-6 provide the parts outside the CDR3, is EAGVTQFPSHSVIEKGQTVTLRCDPISGHDNLYWYRRVMGKEIKFLLHFVKESKQDESGMPNNRFLAERTGGTYSTLKVQPAELEDSGVYFCASSQGTAISPLHFGNGTRLTVT.